These 12 T cell receptor beta chains were sequenced from one sample in a study of cytomegalovirus exposure and HLA in healthy donors. With 60 Vbeta and 13 Jbeta primers, the PCR was carried out. Assay used: immunoSEQ multiplex PCR; TCRdb lists only in-frame clones, some missing. The table lists about 150,000 clones, 70% to 80% of them singletons. Specimen: PBMCs. The source of these receptors is a woman in her fifties or sixties in good health and CMV-seropositive.

This sequence joins TRBV30 and TRBJ2-5; D is possibly TRBD1 (5 bases). Germline lookup yields CDR1 GTSNPN and CDR2 SVGIG (reference sequence). CDR3 length: 15 amino acids. With 4 bases removed from V and 5 bases from J, the gap between germline ends came to 20 bases. The DNA of the CDR3 is TGTGCCTGGATGGCCCCCACTGCAGGGTGGGAGACCCAGTACTTC. This sequence encodes CAWMAPTAGWETQYF.

V is TRBV9 and J is TRBJ1-2; D unresolved. The V end lost 7 bases, the J end lost 2 bases, and 6 bases lay between the germline ends. Germline-derived CDR1 and CDR2 are SGDLS and YYNGEE. The CDR3 runs to 11 residues. The CDR3 coding sequence is TGTGCCAGCCCGGGGAACTATGGCTACACCTTC. Its translation is CASPGNYGYTF.

The chain joins TRBV2 to TRBJ1-4; D is uncertain. CDR3 length: 16 residues. Germline V lookup: CDR1 SNHLY, CDR2 FYNNEI. V lost 5 bases and J lost 8, with 21 bases in between. CDR3 sequence reads: CASSPRRVEGGEKLFF. The DNA for the CDR3 is TGTGCCAGCAGTCCAAGGCGTGTCGAAGGAGGAGAAAAACTGTTTTTT.

The chain combines TRBV5-1 with TRBJ2-5, with D unclear. The CDR3 is 14 amino acids. Per germline, CDR1 SGHRS and CDR2 YFSETQ. V was shortened by 3 bases and J by 8 bases, with 17 bases between the two germline ends. The CDR3 sequence is CASSSDTVSGTQYF. CDR3 DNA sequence: TGCGCCAGCAGCTCCGACACTGTCTCCGGAACCCAGTACTTC.

This clone was seen a handful of times. This sample includes further DNA sequences coding for the same CDR3. This chain connects TRBV2 to TRBJ2-7, with unresolved D. V lost 5 bases to trimming and J lost 2 bases, with 4 bases between them. The CDR3 covers 11 residues. From germline, CDR1 is SNHLY and CDR2 FYNNEI. The CDR3 loop is CASSTTYEQYF. The CDR3 DNA is TGTGCCAGCAGTACTACCTACGAGCAGTACTTC.

The chain combines TRBV28 with TRBJ2-7; TRBD2 aligns across 9 bases. This CDR3 spans 13 amino acids. Germline-derived CDR1 and CDR2 are MDHEN and SYDVKM. Trimming at V came to 10 bases and at J to 2 bases, leaving 6 bases not matched to a gene. The CDR3 DNA sequence: TGTGCCACCTGGAGGACTAGCGCCTACGAGCAGTACTTC. Translated: CATWRTSAYEQYF.

The chain recombines TRBV30 with TRBJ2-3; 7 bases fit TRBD2. CDR1 is GTSNPN and CDR2 is SVGIG in the germline V gene (reference sequence). Trimming removed 1 base from V and 4 bases from J; junction bases left unmatched: 8. The length of the CDR3 is 15 residues. CDR3 coding DNA: TGTGCCTGGAGTGGGGACGGGAGGAGGGCAGATACGCAGTATTTT. Its translation is CAWSGDGRRADTQYF.

The chain couples TRBV5-1 to TRBJ1-1, with D possibly TRBD1 on 5 matching bases. This CDR3 spans 14 amino acids. The germline gives CDR1 SGHRS, CDR2 YFSETQ. Trimming removed 5 bases at V and 0 bases at J, with 11 bases between. In nucleotides, the CDR3 is TGCGCCAGCAGGGGCCCAGGGATGAACACTGAAGCTTTCTTT. Translating gives CASRGPGMNTEAFF.

V usage is TRBV27 and J usage is TRBJ2-6; 11 positions match TRBD1. Per the germline V gene, CDR1 is MNHEY and CDR2 is SMNVEV (reference sequence). The CDR3 is 17 residues long. The junction had 9 bases not matched to a gene; V was cut back by 8 bases and J by 3 bases. CDR3 nucleotides: TGTGCCAGCGGACACCGGGACAGGGGGGGTGGGGCCAACGTCCTGACTTTC. This codes for CASGHRDRGGGANVLTF.

This clone was observed once. V usage is TRBV5-4 and J usage is TRBJ2-3; 10 bases fit TRBD1. J gave up 4 bases and V 0 bases, and 5 bases lay outside the gene matches. Germline CDR1 reads SGHNT; CDR2 reads YYREEE (reference sequence). The CDR3 totals 16 residues. The CDR3 loop reads CASSLGQGAKADTQYF. For the CDR3, the DNA is TGTGCCAGCAGCTTGGGACAGGGGGCAAAGGCAGATACGCAGTATTTT.

V is TRBV18 and J is TRBJ2-5, with 9 bases identical to TRBD2. The CDR3 extends over 14 amino acids. Looked up from germline, CDR1 is KGHSH and CDR2 is LQKENI. J lost 4 bases, V lost 8 bases, and 8 bases had no gene match. The CDR3 nucleotides are TGTGCCAGCCGAGAGCGGGAGGCGGGAGAGACCCAGTACTTC. This gives the protein CASREREAGETQYF.

A few counts support this clone. V and J are TRBV2 and TRBJ2-1, with D unresolved. The CDR3 consists of 11 residues. Trimming left V 3 bases short and J 10 bases short, with 7 bases between. Germline lookup yields CDR1 SNHLY and CDR2 FYNNEI. CDR3 protein: CASSENYEQFF. The CDR3 DNA reads as TGTGCCAGCAGTGAGAACTACGAGCAGTTCTTC.